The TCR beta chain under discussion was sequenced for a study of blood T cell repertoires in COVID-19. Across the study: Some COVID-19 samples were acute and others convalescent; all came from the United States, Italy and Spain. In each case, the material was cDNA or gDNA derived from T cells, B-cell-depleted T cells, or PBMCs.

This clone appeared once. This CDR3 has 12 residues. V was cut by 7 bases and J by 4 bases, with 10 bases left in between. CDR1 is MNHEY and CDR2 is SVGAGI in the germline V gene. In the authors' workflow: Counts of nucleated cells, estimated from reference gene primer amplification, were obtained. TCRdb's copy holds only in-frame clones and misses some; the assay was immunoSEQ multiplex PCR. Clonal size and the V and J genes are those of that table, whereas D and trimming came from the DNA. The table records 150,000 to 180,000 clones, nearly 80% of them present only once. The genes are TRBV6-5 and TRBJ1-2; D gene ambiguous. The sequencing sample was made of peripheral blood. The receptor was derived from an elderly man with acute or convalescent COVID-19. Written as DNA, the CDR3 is TGTGCCAGCACTGCGGATTTCTATGGCTACACCTTC. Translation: CASTADFYGYTF.